Below are 5 T cell receptor beta chains sequenced from a single sample in a study of T cell responses to AZD1222 COVID-19 vaccine. Sequencing was performed with immunoSEQ multiplex PCR; in TCRdb, only in-frame clones are kept and a portion is missing. This table has around 180,000 clones, roughly 90% appearing once. Source: peripheral blood, taken on day 0 of AZD1222 vaccination. The receptors were gathered from an adult in good health.

This chain uses TRBV5-4 with TRBJ2-2; D unresolved. V was cut by 1 base and J by 2 bases, with 0 bases left in between. The CDR3 totals 12 residues. Germline values: CDR1 SGHNT, CDR2 YYREEE (reference sequence). CDR3 amino acids: CASSLNTGELFF. CDR3 in DNA: TGTGCCAGCAGCTTGAACACCGGGGAGCTGTTTTTT. Full variable domain (rest looked up from reference TRBV5-4 and TRBJ2-2): ETGVTQSPTHLIKTRGQQVTLRCSSQSGHNTVSWYQQALGQGPQFIFQYYREEENGRGNFPPRFSGLQFPNYSSELNVNALELDDSALYLCASSLNTGELFFGEGSRLTVL.

V and J are TRBV10-2 and TRBJ2-2, with 9 nucleotides matching TRBD1. CDR3 size: 14 residues. V shed 6 bases, J shed 6 bases, and the junction held 5 bases outside the gene matches. The germline gives CDR1 WSHSY, CDR2 SAAADI. The CDR3 DNA reads TGCGCCAGCAGGGGGACAGGGTCCGCCGGGGAGCTGTTTTTT. Amino acid sequence: CASRGTGSAGELFF.

The chain combines TRBV6-6 with TRBJ1-5, with D maybe TRBD1 (6 bases). This CDR3 has 14 amino acids. Germline V gives CDR1 MNHNY, CDR2 SVGAGI (reference sequence). V lost 2 bases and J 6 bases, leaving 11 bases between the germline ends. The CDR3 DNA follows: TGTGCCAGCAGTTACGGGGGCACCTTTCAGCCCCAGCATTTT. Protein product: CASSYGGTFQPQHF.

In nucleotides, the CDR3 is TGTGCCAGCAGAGACAGGACCGGCACAGATACGCAGTATTTT. Translation gives CASRDRTGTDTQYF. This sequence joins TRBV6-5 and TRBJ2-3, with a possible D match to TRBD1 (6 bases). V lost 6 bases and J lost 1, with 11 bases in between. The germline V gene encodes CDR1 MNHEY and CDR2 SVGAGI. The CDR3 is 14 amino acids.

CDR3 nucleotides: TGTGCCAGCAGCCTCTGGGGCAGCGGGAGTATGACAGATACGCAGTATTTT. It encodes CASSLWGSGSMTDTQYF. The chain combines TRBV13 with TRBJ2-3; 8 bases agree with TRBD2. V was clipped by 5 bases and J by 3 bases; unmatched bases: 13. Looked up from germline, CDR1 is PRHDT and CDR2 is FYEKMQ (reference sequence). This CDR3 contains 17 residues.